This is a list of T cell receptor beta chains from one sample in a study of shared clonotypes between healthy human individuals. Only in-frame clones appear in the TCRdb table, and some are missing; sequencing was by immunoSEQ multiplex PCR. The sample shows some 660,000 clones, more than 70% of them seen only once. The sample taken for sequencing was memory CD4+ T cells sorted from blood. These receptors were obtained from a woman aged 25 to 39 in good health. Both conserved end residues are trimmed from each CDR3. A D gene is named only where the DNA matches it firmly. Only some rows state a clone size, as once, few, many or a class for expanded clones.

v_call cdr3_length clone_size d_call cdr3_aa
TRBV27 13 . . ASSLSAGESYEQY
TRBV2 13 . . ASSEADLGAGEQF
TRBV6-1 12 . TRBD1 ASRETGTGNGYT
TRBV7-9 15 . . ASSLGVYSGDSYEQY
TRBV7-9 13 . . ASSRTLLNTDTQY
TRBV6-5 11 . . ASSETGQLKLF
TRBV28 13 . . ASQGAAESSYEQY
TRBV11-2 14 . . ASSLEQPGNTGELF
TRBV7-2 14 few . ASSLARSNLQETQY
TRBV25-1 13 . TRBD1 ASSDSGDRGETQY
TRBV19 12 few . ASQRTYSNQPQH
TRBV18 10 . . ASSPHSYEQY
TRBV6-1 10 . . ATGGPPGEQY
TRBV19 12 . . ASSIVHETNGYT
TRBV11-3 13 . TRBD1 ASSLDAGGRETQY
TRBV27 12 . . ASRLGDSSNEQF
TRBV5-1 15 . . ASSLGGAGIMNTEAF
TRBV10-2 11 . TRBD1 ASRGTVNTEAF
TRBV28 11 . . ASRPASTDTQY
TRBV10-2 14 . TRBD2 ASSENLAGVVPTQY